This T cell receptor (beta chain) was identified during a study of CD4 T cells in relation to SARS-CoV-2 and coronaviruses. Findings of the study overall: Monoreactive clones expanded significantly more to SARS-CoV-2 than crossreactive clones did. No crossreactivity against non-spike viral proteins was tested here.

This table comes from immunoSEQ multiplex PCR, and its TCRdb copy is limited to in-frame clones, with some not included. The data contain some 11,000 clones, 75% to 90% of them seen just once; the ten biggest clones take up around 2%. As to this clone: The antigen is undetermined.

The CDR3 covers 17 residues. V shed 2 bases, J shed 1 base, and the junction held 9 bases outside the gene matches. Germline V gene data show CDR1 as MNHEY and CDR2 as SVGEGT. This sequence was found in an adult with COVID-19. The sequenced sample consisted of naive CD4+ T cells from PBMCs. This sample's subset: naive CD4+ T cells isolated by negative enrichment. This rearrangement joins TRBV6-2 or TRBV6-3 to TRBJ2-3; 7 positions match TRBD2. The CDR3 DNA reads as TGTGCCAGCAGTTACAGCAGGACTAGAGAAGGCACAGATACGCAGTATTTT. Translation: CASSYSRTREGTDTQYF.